The 24 T cell receptor beta chains reported below all come from one sample, sequenced in a study of shared T cell receptors in the human thymus. Profiling relied on immunoSEQ multiplex PCR, and the TCRdb table lists in-frame clones only, not all of them. The profile shows 540,000 or so clones, around 78% of them singletons. This sample also belongs to another study, concerning human thymus T cells.

The sample consisted of thymocytes. These receptors came from a boy in the first two years of life with a congenital heart defect.

The CDR3 nucleotides read TGCGCCAGCAGCCAACGGGACAGGTACTACGAGCAGTACTTC. Translation: CASSQRDRYYEQYF. V gene TRBV4-3 combines with J gene TRBJ2-7; 8 bases align to TRBD1. There are 14 residues in the CDR3. Looked up from germline, CDR1 is LGHNA and CDR2 is YSLEER. J was trimmed by 3 bases and V by 2 bases; bases with no gene match: 3.

In its sample, this clone was seen a few times. J is TRBJ1-2 and V is TRBV7-2, with 7 bases matching TRBD1. Unmatched junction bases numbered 1, after V lost 4 bases and J lost 14 bases. Germline CDR1 reads SGHTA; CDR2 reads FQGNSA. This CDR3 is 9 amino acids long. The CDR3 nucleotides are TGTGCCAGCAGCTCCAGGGGGACCTTC. Its protein is CASSSRGTF.

The chain couples TRBV19 to TRBJ2-7, with TRBD1 matching 11 bases. Germline CDR1 is LNHDA and CDR2 is SQIVND (reference sequence). The length of the CDR3 is 17 residues. The J segment lost 3 bases and the V segment lost 4 bases, leaving 11 bases of the junction unmatched. In DNA, the CDR3 is TGTGCCAGTAGTAAAATAACCGGACAGGGGGCAGTCTACGAGCAGTACTTC. It specifies CASSKITGQGAVYEQYF.

V gene TRBV19 combines with J gene TRBJ1-3; 7 bases map to TRBD1. Germline assignment: CDR1 LNHDA and CDR2 SQIVND (reference sequence). The CDR3 consists of 16 residues. V was pared by 9 bases and J by 2 bases, with 13 bases of the junction left unmatched. CDR3 nucleotide sequence: TGTGCCAGCCAACCCCGGGACAGAACCCCTGGAAACACCATATATTTT. This gives the protein CASQPRDRTPGNTIYF.

The genes are TRBV23-1 and TRBJ2-2, with 8 nucleotides matching TRBD1. Being an ORF, TRBV23-1 has a function that is uncertain. The V gene end was trimmed by 0 bases and the J gene end by 5 bases; junction bases not matched to a gene: 5. This CDR3 region has 16 residues. In DNA form, the CDR3 reads TGCGCCAGCAGTCAATCCGGACAGGGTGAGACCGGGGAGCTGTTTTTT. It codes for CASSQSGQGETGELFF.

The chain is built from TRBV2 and TRBJ2-7, with D maybe TRBD2 (6 bases). With 5 bases removed from V and 6 bases from J, the gap between germline ends came to 11 bases. This CDR3 contains 12 residues. Germline V gives CDR1 SNHLY, CDR2 FYNNEI. Here the CDR3 DNA reads TGTGCCAGCAGTACCCGGAGGGTCGAGCAGTACTTC. It specifies CASSTRRVEQYF. Full variable domain (outside the CDR3, taken from reference TRBV2 and TRBJ2-7): EPEVTQTPSHQVTQMGQEVILRCVPISNHLYFYWYRQILGQKVEFLVSFYNNEISEKSEIFDDQFSVERPDGSNFTLKIRSTKLEDSAMYFCASSTRRVEQYFGPGTRLTVT.

This rearrangement joins TRBV14 to TRBJ2-7; 9 bases fit TRBD1. Germline CDR1 reads SGHDN; CDR2 reads FVKESK. After removal of 4 bases from V and 4 bases from J, the junction contained 17 bases not matched to a gene. This CDR3 is 18 amino acids long. CDR3 DNA: TGTGCCAGCAGCCGTTACGAGAGGGACAGGGTACAGAAATACGAGCAGTACTTC. It specifies CASSRYERDRVQKYEQYF.

This chain joins TRBV7-2 and TRBJ2-1; TRBD2 aligns across 9 bases. The V and J ends lost 3 bases and 5 bases, in that order; junction bases with no gene match: 8. The CDR3 spans 16 residues. Germline-derived CDR1 and CDR2 are SGHTA and FQGNSA. CDR3 DNA: TGTGCCAGCAGCTTTAAGAAGCGGGAGGAAAACAATGAGCAGTTCTTC. Translated, it gives CASSFKKREENNEQFF. Together with reference TRBV7-2 and TRBJ2-1, the CDR3 gives the full variable domain: GAGVSQSPSNKVTEKGKDVELRCDPISGHTALYWYRQSLGQGLEFLIYFQGNSAPDKSGLPSDRFSAERTGGSVSTLTIQRTQQEDSAVYLCASSFKKREENNEQFFGPGTRLTVL.

This chain uses TRBV4-3 with TRBJ2-2; 12 nucleotides match TRBD2. This CDR3 is built from 19 residues. The junction had 12 bases not matched to a gene; V was cut back by 0 bases and J by 7 bases. Germline V gene sequence: CDR1 LGHNA, CDR2 YSLEER. CDR3 bases: TGCGCCAGCAGCCAAGACACCTACGGGACTAGCGGGTTGAACGGGGAGCTGTTTTTT. Translation: CASSQDTYGTSGLNGELFF.

The chain has TRBV21-1 and TRBJ2-1; the table's D call TRBD1 went unverified against the DNA. TRBV21-1 is labeled a pseudogene. The CDR3 is 16 amino acids. CDR3 amino acids: CASSKRRQGAHNEQFF. In nucleotides, the CDR3 is TGTGCCAGCAGCAAAAGGAGGCAGGGGGCCCACAATGAGCAGTTCTTC.

This clone was counted a single time. The chain links TRBV5-1 to TRBJ2-7; possibly TRBD2 for D (6 bases). Germline V CDR1 and CDR2: SGHRS, YFSETQ. V dropped 0 bases and J dropped 2 bases, with 15 bases sitting between them. The CDR3 runs 16 residues. The DNA for the CDR3 is TGCGCCAGCAGCTTGGAGTTCGGACTACCTGCCTACGAGCAGTACTTC. It specifies CASSLEFGLPAYEQYF.

This chain connects TRBV5-1 to TRBJ2-1; 8 bases map to TRBD2. The CDR3 sequence is 16 residues long. V shed 0 bases and J 10 bases; nucleotides not matched to a gene: 12. The germline gives CDR1 SGHRS, CDR2 YFSETQ. CDR3 nucleotides: TGCGCCAGCAGCTTGGTGGGGACGGGAGGGCCGCTCGAGCAGTTCTTC. Its translation: CASSLVGTGGPLEQFF. The whole variable domain, filled in from reference TRBV5-1 and TRBJ2-1, reads KAGVTQTPRYLIKTRGQQVTLSCSPISGHRSVSWYQQTPGQGLQFLFEYFSETQRNKGNFPGRFSGRQFSNSRSEMNVSTLELGDSALYLCASSLVGTGGPLEQFFGPGTRLTVL.

V is TRBV27 and J is TRBJ2-7; TRBD2 matches at 10 bases. CDR1 is MNHEY and CDR2 is SMNVEV in the germline V gene (reference sequence). CDR3 size: 18 residues. With 3 bases clipped from V and 3 bases from J, the junction kept 14 bases outside the gene matches. The CDR3 loop reads CASSFGGRSGREIYEQYF. The CDR3 bases are TGTGCCAGCAGTTTTGGGGGGAGGAGCGGGAGGGAGATCTACGAGCAGTACTTC.

This clone has only one observation. This sequence joins TRBV6-1 and TRBJ2-7, with 10 bases lining up with TRBD2. Germline V gives CDR1 MNHNS, CDR2 SASEGT. V gave up 8 bases and J gave up 3 bases; unmatched junction bases: 7. The CDR3 totals 14 residues. CDR3 sequence: CASVLAGDGYEQYF. CDR3 in DNA: TGTGCCAGCGTCCTAGCGGGAGATGGCTACGAGCAGTACTTC.

The chain uses TRBV19 and TRBJ2-1; D unclear. The V end lost 4 bases, the J end lost 3 bases, and 7 bases lay between the germline ends. CDR3 length equals 13 residues. From germline, CDR1 is LNHDA and CDR2 SQIVND (reference sequence). Here the CDR3 reads CASSTPFYNEQFF. CDR3 DNA: TGTGCCAGTAGTACTCCCTTCTACAATGAGCAGTTCTTC.

This chain connects TRBV28 to TRBJ1-4; TRBD1 matches 7 bases. CDR1 is MDHEN, CDR2 SYDVKM, per germline. The CDR3 loop spans 14 amino acids. Germline trimming cut 1 base from V and 6 bases from J; bases unmatched to any gene: 2. CDR3 amino acids: CASSLYRGDEKLFF. In nucleotides, the CDR3 is TGTGCCAGCAGTTTATACAGGGGCGATGAAAAACTGTTTTTT.

The chain recombines TRBV6-6 with TRBJ2-2; 9 bases map to TRBD1. The CDR3 has 16 residues. CDR1 and CDR2 (germline): MNHNY, SVGAGI (reference sequence). Trimming took 2 bases from V and 1 from J; bases not matched to a gene: 2. In nucleotides, the CDR3 is TGTGCCAGCAGTTACCCGGGACAGGGGAACACCGGGGAGCTGTTTTTT. Protein: CASSYPGQGNTGELFF.

The CDR3 DNA sequence: TGTGCCAGCAGCTTCTACAGCCGGGACAGGGGAGGAAACACCATATATTTT. Amino acids: CASSFYSRDRGGNTIYF. V is TRBV11-3 and J is TRBJ1-3; 10 nucleotides agree with TRBD1. Germline loops: CDR1 SGHNT, CDR2 YENEEA. Trimming removed 3 bases from V and 4 bases from J; junction bases left unmatched: 9. The CDR3 length is 17 residues.

The chain links TRBV7-8 to TRBJ2-7; 8 bases agree with TRBD2. This CDR3 spans 18 amino acids. CDR1 is SGHVS and CDR2 is FQNEAQ in the germline V gene. V gave up 5 bases and J gave up 1 base; unmatched junction bases: 16. The CDR3: CASSIGLAPGSGSYEQYF. In DNA form, the CDR3 reads TGTGCCAGCAGCATCGGACTAGCCCCGGGTTCGGGTTCCTACGAGCAGTACTTC.

The gene calls are TRBV9 and TRBJ2-1; 10 bases fit TRBD2. CDR1 and CDR2 (germline): SGDLS, YYNGEE. This CDR3 is built from 15 residues. Trimming cost V 0 bases and J 8 bases; bases outside gene matches: 5. CDR3 loop: CASSVAWLAGDEQFF. The CDR3 nucleotides read TGTGCCAGCAGCGTAGCTTGGCTAGCGGGAGATGAGCAGTTCTTC.

V and J are TRBV6-4 and TRBJ2-3; 7 positions agree with TRBD2. V dropped 10 bases and J dropped 4; count of bases not matched to a gene: 14. CDR3 length equals 15 residues. Germline V lookup: CDR1 MRHNA, CDR2 SNTAGT. The CDR3 region is CANPLWASGPDTQYF. In nucleotides, the CDR3 is TGTGCCAACCCGCTGTGGGCTAGCGGTCCAGATACGCAGTATTTT.

This chain joins TRBV7-9 and TRBJ2-5, with 7 positions matching TRBD2. Unmatched junction bases numbered 12, after V lost 7 bases and J lost 4 bases. The CDR3 extends over 15 amino acids. Germline V gene sequence: CDR1 SEHNR, CDR2 FQNEAQ (reference sequence). The CDR3 sequence is CASNEGRAMGETQYF. The CDR3 nucleotides are TGTGCCAGCAACGAGGGGAGGGCAATGGGAGAGACCCAGTACTTC. Full variable domain (outside the CDR3, taken from reference TRBV7-9 and TRBJ2-5): DTGVSQNPRHKITKRGQNVTFRCDPISEHNRLYWYRQTLGQGPEFLTYFQNEAQLEKSRLLSDRFSAERPKGSFSTLEIQRTEQGDSAMYLCASNEGRAMGETQYFGPGTRLLVL.

CDR3 nucleotides: TGTGCCAGCAGCTCCGTAGCGGGGTCCGGGGATGAGCAGTTCTTC. Protein: CASSSVAGSGDEQFF. V usage is TRBV11-2 and J usage is TRBJ2-1, with TRBD2 matching over 8 bases. The germline CDR1 and CDR2 sequences are SGHAT and FQNNGV. With 4 bases clipped from V and 8 bases from J, the junction kept 10 bases outside the gene matches. The length of the CDR3 is 15 residues.

J is TRBJ1-4 and V is TRBV6-1, with 12 bases fitting TRBD1. The CDR3 has 14 amino acids. From germline, CDR1 is MNHNS and CDR2 SASEGT. V lost 10 bases and J lost 7; bases outside the gene matches: 7. The chain's CDR3 is CAIPGQGAREKLFF. CDR3 in DNA: TGTGCCATCCCGGGACAGGGGGCGCGTGAAAAACTGTTTTTT.